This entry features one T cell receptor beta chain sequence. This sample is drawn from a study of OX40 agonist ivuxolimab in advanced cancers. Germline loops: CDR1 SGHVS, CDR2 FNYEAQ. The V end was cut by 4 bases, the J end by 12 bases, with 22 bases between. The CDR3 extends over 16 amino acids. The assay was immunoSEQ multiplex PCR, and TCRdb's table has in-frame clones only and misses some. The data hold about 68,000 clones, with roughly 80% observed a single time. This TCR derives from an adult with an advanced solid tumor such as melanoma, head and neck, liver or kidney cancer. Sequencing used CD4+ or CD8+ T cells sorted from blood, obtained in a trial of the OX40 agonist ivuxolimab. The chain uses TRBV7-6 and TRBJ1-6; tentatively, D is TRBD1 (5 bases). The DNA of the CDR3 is TGTGCCAGCAGCTCTGGGGGAGGCTCCGATAGCGGACCCCTCCACTTT. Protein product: CASSSGGGSDSGPLHF.